Listed here are 13 T cell receptor beta chains from one sample, sequenced in a study of T cell clones after liver transplantation. TCRdb's copy holds only in-frame clones and misses some; the assay was immunoSEQ multiplex PCR. This table holds about 8,900 clones, 72% found once. The material was CD8+ T cells from blood, obtained at the approximately 15-month timepoint. Source of these receptors: a human patient who received a liver transplant. Some T cells may arise from the graft donor.

The chain is built from TRBV7-6 and TRBJ2-7; 12 bases match TRBD2. This CDR3 has 16 residues. Germline loops: CDR1 SGHVS, CDR2 FNYEAQ. V was clipped by 4 bases and J by 2 bases; unmatched bases: 6. In nucleotides, the CDR3 is TGTGCCAGCAGCTCCTCCCTAGCGGGGGGGACCTACGAGCAGTACTTC. Amino acids: CASSSSLAGGTYEQYF.

CDR3 DNA sequence: TGTGCCAGCAGTTTATCGCCTCCCTACGAGCAGTACTTC. Its protein is CASSLSPPYEQYF. The rearrangement uses TRBV27 and TRBJ2-7; D gene uncertain. V lost 0 bases to trimming and J lost 2 bases, with 5 bases between them. The germline V gene encodes CDR1 MNHEY and CDR2 SMNVEV (reference sequence). CDR3 size: 13 residues.

This clone was counted between two and nine times. The chain uses TRBV7-9 and TRBJ1-3; D gene ambiguous. The CDR3 covers 14 residues. V was trimmed by 3 bases and J by 4 bases, leaving 10 bases between them. Germline V gene lookup returns CDR1 SEHNR and CDR2 FQNEAQ (reference sequence). The CDR3 DNA follows: TGTGCCAGCAGCTTGGGCACACTCGGAAACACCATATATTTT. Its protein product is CASSLGTLGNTIYF.

This clone has a single count. The chain carries TRBV11-2 and TRBJ2-5; TRBD1 agrees at 7 bases. V dropped 4 bases and J dropped 1; count of bases not matched to a gene: 3. Per the germline V gene, CDR1 is SGHAT and CDR2 is FQNNGV. This CDR3 has 14 residues. In DNA form, the CDR3 reads TGTGCCAGCAGCTCCCAGGGGGTCCAAGAGACCCAGTACTTC. It codes for CASSSQGVQETQYF. The entire variable domain, with the rest obtained from reference TRBV11-2 and TRBJ2-5, is as follows: EAGVAQSPRYKIIEKRQSVAFWCNPISGHATLYWYQQILGQGPKLLIQFQNNGVVDDSQLPKDRFSAERLKGVDSTLKIQPAKLEDSAVYLCASSSQGVQETQYFGPGTRLLVL.

The genes are TRBV9 and TRBJ2-5; either TRBD1 or TRBD2 may fit D (5 bases each). Judging by the DNA end, TRBJ2-7 fits better; the J call may be wrong. The CDR3 contains 12 residues. Germline-derived CDR1 and CDR2 are SGDLS and YYNGEE. The CDR3 reads CASSGDGYEQYF. DNA of the CDR3: TGTGCCAGCAGCGGGGACGGCTACGAGCAGTACTTC.

This clone is medium-sized (0.01 to 0.1%) by share. The chain has TRBV19 and TRBJ2-1, with 12 positions matching TRBD2. V lost 5 bases to trimming and J lost 7 bases; unmatched junction nucleotides: 3. The CDR3 consists of 14 residues. Germline V gives CDR1 LNHDA, CDR2 SQIVND (reference sequence). CDR3 sequence reads: CASSPGTSGNEQFF. In DNA form, the CDR3 reads TGTGCCAGTAGTCCAGGGACTAGCGGGAATGAGCAGTTCTTC.

J is TRBJ2-3 and V is TRBV27, with TRBD1 matching 7 bases. The CDR3 totals 14 residues. The junction had 8 bases not matched to a gene; V was cut back by 9 bases and J by 2 bases. Per germline, CDR1 MNHEY and CDR2 SMNVEV (reference sequence). The CDR3, as DNA: TGTGCCAGTCGGGACAGACCTTACACAGATACGCAGTATTTT. Protein product: CASRDRPYTDTQYF.

V gene TRBV19 combines with J gene TRBJ1-1; possible D gene TRBD1, 5 bases. Trimming took 6 bases from V and 5 from J, leaving 13 bases between them. The germline CDR1 and CDR2 sequences are LNHDA and SQIVND (reference sequence). The CDR3 is made up of 13 amino acids. CDR3 nucleotide sequence: TGTGCCAGTAGGCCCGGGGCGAGTACTGAAGCTTTCTTT. This translates into CASRPGASTEAFF.

CDR3 bases: TGTGCCAGCAGCTTGGACCTGAACACTGAAGCTTTCTTT. Protein: CASSLDLNTEAFF. The chain links TRBV5-6 to TRBJ1-1; D is unresolved. V lost 0 bases and J lost 0, with 3 bases in between. This CDR3 is built from 13 residues. Germline lookup yields CDR1 SGHDT and CDR2 YYEEEE.

This clone was counted between two and nine times. The chain couples TRBV19 to TRBJ2-3; D call uncertain. The CDR3 totals 14 residues. Germline V CDR1 and CDR2: LNHDA, SQIVND (reference sequence). V lost 5 bases to trimming and J lost 1 base, with 10 bases between them. CDR3 nucleotide sequence: TGTGCCAGTAGTTGGTCTCAGGGCACAGATACGCAGTATTTT. It codes for CASSWSQGTDTQYF.

This clone was counted a single time. V is TRBV7-9 and J is TRBJ2-5, with 8 nucleotides matching TRBD2. Germline CDR1 is SEHNR and CDR2 is FQNEAQ (reference sequence). J gave up 0 bases and V 5 bases, and 14 bases lay outside the gene matches. This CDR3 region has 18 residues. In nucleotides, the CDR3 is TGTGCCAGCAGCCCGAAGTGGGCGGGAGGTTTACACCAAGAGACCCAGTACTTC. Translated, it gives CASSPKWAGGLHQETQYF.

The chain is built from TRBV19 and TRBJ2-7, with D unresolved. CDR3 length: 15 residues. Germline lookup yields CDR1 LNHDA and CDR2 SQIVND (reference sequence). The V gene lost 0 bases and the J gene lost 2 bases, with 11 bases spanning the gap. CDR3 nucleotides: TGTGCCAGTAGTATAGAATCGGACGGAGCCTACGAGCAGTACTTC. It yields the protein CASSIESDGAYEQYF.

The chain employs TRBV19 and TRBJ1-1, with D unclear. The CDR3 has 13 amino acids. V shed 5 bases and J shed 5 bases, with 12 bases lying between them. Germline CDR1 LNHDA, CDR2 SQIVND (reference sequence). The CDR3 reads CASSPSRYTEAFF. The CDR3 nucleotides are TGTGCCAGTAGTCCCTCCCGATATACTGAAGCTTTCTTT. Supplemented by reference TRBV19 and TRBJ1-1, the full variable domain reads DGGITQSPKYLFRKEGQNVTLSCEQNLNHDAMYWYRQDPGQGLRLIYYSQIVNDFQKGDIAEGYSVSREKKESFPLTVTSAQKNPTAFYLCASSPSRYTEAFFGQGTRLTVV.